This is a list of T cell receptor beta chains from one sample in a study of cytotoxic CD8 clonotypes in ibrutinib-treated CLL. Assay used: immunoSEQ multiplex PCR; TCRdb lists only in-frame clones, some missing. The table includes hundreds of thousands of clones, 70% detected once. This specimen consisted of PBMCs, obtained after 24 months of ibrutinib treatment. The receptors come from a human donor with chronic lymphocytic leukemia. The conserved cysteine and the conserved F or W are not part of the CDR3 here. Size tells how often a clone was seen (once, few, many) or the class of an expanded clone, and some rows leave it out.

clone_size: .; v_call: TRBV4-3; j_call: TRBJ2-3; cdr3_aa: ASSQGSSTGLAGRTDTQY
clone_size: .; v_call: TRBV7-2; j_call: TRBJ2-7; cdr3_aa: ASSLSHRSYEQY
clone_size: few; v_call: TRBV28; j_call: TRBJ1-2; cdr3_aa: ASSTGTAVYGYT
clone_size: once; v_call: TRBV18; j_call: TRBJ2-5; cdr3_aa: ASSPTHPGEETQY
clone_size: .; v_call: TRBV29-1; j_call: TRBJ2-2; cdr3_aa: SGGTSGTRWTGELF
clone_size: .; v_call: TRBV11-2; j_call: TRBJ1-1; cdr3_aa: ASSLDRTGMAF
clone_size: .; v_call: TRBV27; j_call: TRBJ2-7; cdr3_aa: ASSSSGPRDEQY
clone_size: once; v_call: TRBV27; j_call: TRBJ2-3; cdr3_aa: ASSSIPGGTQY
clone_size: few; v_call: TRBV7-3; j_call: TRBJ2-2; cdr3_aa: ASSPPRGPNTGELF
clone_size: .; v_call: TRBV13; j_call: TRBJ1-5; cdr3_aa: ASSLRPVSNQPQH
clone_size: .; v_call: TRBV5-6; j_call: TRBJ2-1; cdr3_aa: ASSLDGPRDEQF
clone_size: .; v_call: TRBV7-3; j_call: TRBJ2-3; cdr3_aa: ASSPGLFPDTQY
clone_size: .; v_call: TRBV7-2; j_call: TRBJ2-7; cdr3_aa: ASSPTDRVFYEQY
clone_size: .; v_call: TRBV19; j_call: TRBJ2-1; cdr3_aa: ASSIDAGGPWDEQF
clone_size: .; v_call: TRBV9; j_call: TRBJ2-7; cdr3_aa: ASSETSGSYEQY
clone_size: .; v_call: TRBV5-4; j_call: TRBJ2-3; cdr3_aa: ASSLGLASVRDTQY
clone_size: .; v_call: TRBV4-3; j_call: TRBJ2-7; cdr3_aa: ASSQGRSTSHEQY
clone_size: .; v_call: TRBV21-1; j_call: TRBJ2-7; cdr3_aa: ASSKRRTEPPYEQY
clone_size: .; v_call: TRBV6-7; j_call: TRBJ2-3; cdr3_aa: ASSYVLGAQY
clone_size: .; v_call: TRBV28; j_call: TRBJ2-1; cdr3_aa: ASRFGLAAYNEQF
clone_size: .; v_call: TRBV9; j_call: TRBJ1-2; cdr3_aa: ASSVWHCNYGYT
clone_size: .; v_call: TRBV27; j_call: TRBJ2-7; cdr3_aa: ASSPRVHEQY
clone_size: few; v_call: TRBV27; j_call: TRBJ2-1; cdr3_aa: ASSNPWDRDNEQF
clone_size: .; v_call: TRBV6-4; j_call: TRBJ2-1; cdr3_aa: ASSDTPRGSDHEQF
clone_size: .; v_call: TRBV7-9; j_call: TRBJ2-7; cdr3_aa: ASSGDRLYEQY
clone_size: .; v_call: TRBV5-1; j_call: TRBJ1-5; cdr3_aa: ASSLSASSNQPQH
clone_size: .; v_call: TRBV11-3; j_call: TRBJ2-1; cdr3_aa: ASSLGLGGEQF
clone_size: .; v_call: TRBV29-1; j_call: TRBJ2-7; cdr3_aa: SIRLAGAYEQY
clone_size: many; v_call: TRBV19; j_call: TRBJ2-6; cdr3_aa: ASNPSGANVLT
clone_size: .; v_call: TRBV5-4; j_call: TRBJ2-4; cdr3_aa: ASSFLADGKNIQY
clone_size: few; v_call: TRBV6-6; j_call: TRBJ1-5; cdr3_aa: ASTLGDHQPQH
clone_size: .; v_call: TRBV5-8; j_call: TRBJ1-1; cdr3_aa: ASSPSGVNTEAF
clone_size: once; v_call: TRBV28; j_call: TRBJ2-3; cdr3_aa: ASKLSTDTQY
clone_size: .; v_call: TRBV15; j_call: TRBJ2-2; cdr3_aa: ATRLTTLAVAGELF
clone_size: once; v_call: TRBV5-1; j_call: TRBJ1-1; cdr3_aa: ASSQAGDNAGTEAF
clone_size: .; v_call: TRBV27; j_call: TRBJ1-5; cdr3_aa: ASTKAGGVQPQH